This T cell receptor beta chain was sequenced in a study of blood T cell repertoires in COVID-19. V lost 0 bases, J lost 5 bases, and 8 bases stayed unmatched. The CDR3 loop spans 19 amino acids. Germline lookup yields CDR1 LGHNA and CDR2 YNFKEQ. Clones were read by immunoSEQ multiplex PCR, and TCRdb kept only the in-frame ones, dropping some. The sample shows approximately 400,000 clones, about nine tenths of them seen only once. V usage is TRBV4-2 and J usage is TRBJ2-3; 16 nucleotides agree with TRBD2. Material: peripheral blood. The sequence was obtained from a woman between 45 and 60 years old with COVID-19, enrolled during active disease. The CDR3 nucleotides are TGTGCCAGCAGCCAAGAACCCGGGACTAGCGGGGGGGCTGGAGATACGCAGTATTTT. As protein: CASSQEPGTSGGAGDTQYF.